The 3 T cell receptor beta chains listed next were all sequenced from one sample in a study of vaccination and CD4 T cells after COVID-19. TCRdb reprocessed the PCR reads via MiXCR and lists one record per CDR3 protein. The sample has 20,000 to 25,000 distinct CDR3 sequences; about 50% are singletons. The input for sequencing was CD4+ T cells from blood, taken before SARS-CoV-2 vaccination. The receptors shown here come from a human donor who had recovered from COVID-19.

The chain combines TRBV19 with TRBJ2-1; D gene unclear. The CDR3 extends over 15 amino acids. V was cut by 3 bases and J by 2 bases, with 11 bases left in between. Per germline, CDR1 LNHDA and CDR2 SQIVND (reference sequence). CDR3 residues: CASSIRSSAYNEQFF. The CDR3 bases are TGTGCCAGTAGTATTAGGAGCAGCGCCTACAATGAGCAGTTCTTC.

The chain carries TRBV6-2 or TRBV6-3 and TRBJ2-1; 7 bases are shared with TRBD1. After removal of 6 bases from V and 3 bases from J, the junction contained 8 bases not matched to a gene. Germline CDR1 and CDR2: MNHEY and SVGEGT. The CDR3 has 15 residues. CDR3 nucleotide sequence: TGTGCCAGCAGCTTAACAGGGGCTAACTACAATGAGCAGTTCTTC. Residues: CASSLTGANYNEQFF.

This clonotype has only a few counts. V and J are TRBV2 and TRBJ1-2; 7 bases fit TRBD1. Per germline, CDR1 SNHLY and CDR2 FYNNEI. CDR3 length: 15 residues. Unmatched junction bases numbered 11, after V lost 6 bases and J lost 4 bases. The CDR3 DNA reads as TGTGCCAGCAGAGGTAACAGGGGCGGGAGCTATGGCTACACCTTC. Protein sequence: CASRGNRGGSYGYTF.